This T cell receptor (beta chain) derives from a study of cytomegalovirus exposure and HLA in healthy donors. Regarding the study as a whole: CMV antigen specificity of three CMV-associated chains was confirmed in vitro. Reports indicated that the classifier achieved high specificity and sensitivity in diagnosing cytomegalovirus status.

The CDR3 loop spans 13 amino acids. Trimming removed 6 bases from V and 6 bases from J, with 14 bases in between. The germline CDR1 and CDR2 sequences are MNHNS and SASEGT. Note on this clone: Its antigen is as yet unknown.

The primer mix had 60 Vbeta and 13 Jbeta primers. Assay: immunoSEQ multiplex PCR; the TCRdb copy retains only in-frame clones and omits some. The table includes 150,000 to 200,000 clones, 80% detected once. The chain carries TRBV6-1 and TRBJ1-2, with D tentatively TRBD1 (6 bases). The receptor was isolated from a man aged 40-50 years in good health and CMV-seronegative. The sample comprised PBMCs. CDR3 in DNA: TGTGCCAGCAGCTACCGGGACACCCATGGCTACACCTTC. This codes for CASSYRDTHGYTF.